The T cell receptor beta chain under discussion was sequenced for a study of blood T cell repertoires in COVID-19 (dated by TCRdb to 2018 to 2020). About the study as a whole: Samples from collaborators originated in the United States, Italy and Spain and spanned both the acute and convalescent phases of COVID-19. The dataset comprised deeply sampled blood TCRbeta repertoires from subjects exposed to, actively infected with, or recovered from COVID-19. The repertoires were released in a freely available public database meant as a resource for research on the immune response to SARS-CoV-2. The samples were drawn from two sources: the first 160 participants of the ongoing ImmuneRACE study, and fewer than 1,500 subjects contributed by 6 global collaborators. Where HLA class I and class II types were available, the types were taken from metadata supplied by the sample provider, not from assay-based typing. The prospective study material was composed of cDNA or gDNA derived from T cells, B-cell-depleted T cells, or PBMCs. The sample metadata nearly always contained a de-identified subject ID, COVID-19 status, age in years and sex. Broader findings and caveats from the paper: The quantity of clinical and demographic metadata differed by source and by participant and was supplied without curation.

In the germline V gene, CDR1 corresponds to MNHEY and CDR2 to SVGAGI. The CDR3, cysteine through phenylalanine, is 14 amino acids long. The read is trimmed to its CDR3 DNA, 42 bases read in frame from base 1. At the junction V is shortened by 0 bases and J by 10 bases, with 10 bases in between. In Seattle, one collaborating source enrolled patients while the infection was active and tracked those patients longitudinally over the course of disease. The collaborating institutions used their own protocols to collect whole blood in K2EDTA tubes. For TCRbeta analysis, collaborator samples were shipped as frozen whole blood, as isolated PBMCs, or as DNA extracted from either sample type. Regarding this clone: Which antigen it targets is not known. The record has no base qualities; no much larger clone is one base away.

TCRbeta CDR3 regions were amplified from genomic DNA by means of the immunoSEQ Assay, a bias-controlled multiplex PCR. In the original analysis: The number of nucleated cells in each sample was estimated from the amplification of reference gene primers within the assay. Sequence reads were collapsed and filtered to measure the absolute abundance of every unique TCRbeta CDR3 rearrangement. For each sample, productive Simpson clonality was calculated as the square root of Simpson's diversity index across productive rearrangements. The table comes from immuneACCESS by way of TCRdb, which keeps in-frame sequences with V and J called. Part of the clones is missing from these tables; in studies checked, under half for an unresolved V gene and the rest for unknown reasons. The V and J calls and the clone size are those of that table, but D and trimming were determined from the DNA. The sample contains over 15,000 clones, roughly 82% of them found a single time. Of the sample, 16% falls within the top ten clones.

The TCR was taken from a man between 65 and 85 years old with COVID-19, enrolled during active disease. Rearrangement joined TRBV6-5 to TRBJ1-6; no D gene call is confident. The sample consisted of peripheral blood. The CDR3 region: CASSYSSGWSPLHF. The nucleotide sequence reads TGTGCCAGCAGTTACTCGAGTGGTTGGTCACCCCTCCACTTT.